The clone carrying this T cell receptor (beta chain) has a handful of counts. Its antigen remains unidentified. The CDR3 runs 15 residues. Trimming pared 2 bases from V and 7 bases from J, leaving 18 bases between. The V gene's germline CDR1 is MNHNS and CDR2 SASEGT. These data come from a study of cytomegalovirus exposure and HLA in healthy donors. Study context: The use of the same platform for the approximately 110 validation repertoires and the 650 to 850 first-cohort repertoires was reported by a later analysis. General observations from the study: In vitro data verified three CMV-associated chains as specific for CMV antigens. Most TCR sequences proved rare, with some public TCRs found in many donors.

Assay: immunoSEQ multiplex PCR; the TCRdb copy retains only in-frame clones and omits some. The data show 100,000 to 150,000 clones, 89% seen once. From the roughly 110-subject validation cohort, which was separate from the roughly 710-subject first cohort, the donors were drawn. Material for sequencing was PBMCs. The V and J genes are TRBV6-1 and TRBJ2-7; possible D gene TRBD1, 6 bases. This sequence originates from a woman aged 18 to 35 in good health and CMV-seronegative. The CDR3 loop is CASSEPVGAAREQYF. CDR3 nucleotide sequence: TGTGCCAGCAGTGAACCCGTGGGGGCCGCTCGGGAGCAGTACTTC.